Following are 26 T cell receptor beta chains from one sample sequenced in a study of OX40 agonist ivuxolimab in advanced cancers. The protocol was immunoSEQ multiplex PCR, while the TCRdb copy is restricted to in-frame clones and leaves out a portion. Of 20,000 to 30,000 clones listed, about 90% were seen once; the top ten hold roughly 23%. The material was CD4+ or CD8+ T cells sorted from blood, obtained in a trial of the OX40 agonist ivuxolimab. The receptors stem from an adult with an advanced solid tumor such as melanoma, head and neck, liver or kidney cancer.

The chain joins TRBV11-3 to TRBJ2-2; D not certain. Germline V lookup: CDR1 SGHNT, CDR2 YENEEA. This CDR3 region has 12 residues. V gave up 3 bases and J gave up 9 bases, with 8 bases separating them. The CDR3 DNA reads TGTGCCAGCAGCTTCATTCGCCGGGAGCTGTTTTTT. Protein product: CASSFIRRELFF.

V and J are TRBV19 and TRBJ2-5; 8 bases map to TRBD1. This CDR3 region has 14 residues. CDR1 LNHDA and CDR2 SQIVND come from the germline V gene (reference sequence). V lost 5 bases and J lost 2; bases outside the gene matches: 4. The CDR3 region has the DNA TGTGCCAGTAGTCCGTGGACAGGGCAAGAGACCCAGTACTTC. Translated, it gives CASSPWTGQETQYF.

This rearrangement joins TRBV28 to TRBJ2-2; 8 bases map to TRBD1. Germline trimming cut 8 bases from V and 2 bases from J; bases unmatched to any gene: 7. The CDR3 extends over 15 amino acids. The germline gives CDR1 MDHEN, CDR2 SYDVKM. CDR3 sequence reads: CASAQTGDNTGELFF. The CDR3 DNA reads TGTGCCAGCGCCCAGACAGGGGATAACACCGGGGAGCTGTTTTTT.

The V gene is TRBV7-3, the J gene TRBJ2-1, with 11 nucleotides matching TRBD2. V was clipped by 5 bases and J by 8 bases; unmatched bases: 8. The length of the CDR3 is 15 residues. CDR1 and CDR2 (germline): SGHTA, FQGTGA. Here the CDR3 reads CASSPSSGRIHEQFF. The CDR3 coding sequence is TGTGCCAGCAGCCCCTCTAGCGGGAGGATCCATGAGCAGTTCTTC.

The chain couples TRBV11-3 to TRBJ2-1, with 7 bases lining up with TRBD2. The CDR3 is 12 residues long. CDR1 and CDR2 from the germline V gene are SGHNT and YENEEA. J gave up 10 bases and V 5 bases, and 5 bases lay outside the gene matches. CDR3 DNA: TGTGCCAGCAGCGGACGACTAGCCGAGCAGTTCTTC. Protein: CASSGRLAEQFF.

The V gene is TRBV11-2, the J gene TRBJ1-1; D remains unclear. Germline CDR1 reads SGHAT; CDR2 reads FQNNGV. V dropped 0 bases and J dropped 1 base, with 3 bases sitting between them. The CDR3 consists of 13 residues. This chain's CDR3 is CASSLEANTEAFF. CDR3 coding DNA: TGTGCCAGCAGCTTAGAGGCGAACACTGAAGCTTTCTTT. Filled out from reference TRBV11-2 and TRBJ1-1, the complete variable domain reads EAGVAQSPRYKIIEKRQSVAFWCNPISGHATLYWYQQILGQGPKLLIQFQNNGVVDDSQLPKDRFSAERLKGVDSTLKIQPAKLEDSAVYLCASSLEANTEAFFGQGTRLTVV.

The chain recombines TRBV9 with TRBJ2-2, with TRBD1 identical over 7 bases. J gave up 1 base and V 1 base, and 7 bases lay outside the gene matches. Germline-derived CDR1 and CDR2 are SGDLS and YYNGEE. The CDR3 has 17 amino acids. CDR3 amino acids: CASSVPKDRVNTGELFF. The CDR3 region has the DNA TGTGCCAGCAGCGTACCCAAAGACAGGGTGAACACCGGGGAGCTGTTTTTT.

Sample share makes this clone medium-sized. The gene calls are TRBV6-6 and TRBJ1-6; no firm D call. V shed 9 bases and J shed 14 bases, with 11 bases lying between them. This CDR3 comprises 10 residues. From germline, CDR1 is MNHNY and CDR2 SVGAGI (reference sequence). CDR3 in DNA: TGTGCCAGATATCAAGTCGCCCTCCACTTT. Its protein is CARYQVALHF.

V and J are TRBV4-1 and TRBJ1-4; D may be TRBD1 (6 bases). V lost 2 bases and J lost 6, with 13 bases in between. This CDR3 has 15 amino acids. Germline lookup yields CDR1 MGHRA and CDR2 YSYEKL. The CDR3 region has the DNA TGCGCCAGCAGCCAAATAGCCACAGGGCATGAAAAACTGTTTTTT. It specifies CASSQIATGHEKLFF.

The V and J genes are TRBV4-1 and TRBJ2-7; D remains ambiguous. The V and J ends lost 1 base and 3 bases respectively, with 7 bases between them. CDR3 size: 13 residues. The germline CDR1 and CDR2 sequences are MGHRA and YSYEKL. The CDR3 coding sequence is TGCGCCAGCAGCCAAGTCCTTGGCTACGAGCAGTACTTC. Its translation: CASSQVLGYEQYF.

This chain joins TRBV29-1 and TRBJ2-7; unclear D gene. In germline, CDR1 is SQVTM, CDR2 ANQGSEA. V was pared by 6 bases and J by 2 bases, with 14 bases between. The CDR3 extends over 13 amino acids. CDR3 nucleotides: TGCAGCGTCAAAAGTGGTCTAGCCTACGAGCAGTACTTC. It encodes CSVKSGLAYEQYF.

The chain couples TRBV15 to TRBJ1-4, with TRBD1 matching 11 bases. The CDR3 runs to 17 residues. V gave up 5 bases and J gave up 4 bases; unmatched junction bases: 9. Germline V lookup: CDR1 LNHNV, CDR2 YYDKDF (reference sequence). The CDR3 region is CATSGRTGGFDNEKLFF. CDR3 nucleotides: TGTGCCACCAGCGGTAGGACAGGGGGCTTTGATAATGAAAAACTGTTTTTT.

The chain employs TRBV11-1 and TRBJ2-5; D not certain. Trimming left V 0 bases short and J 3 bases short, with 8 bases between. Germline assignment: CDR1 SGHAT and CDR2 FQDESV (reference sequence). The CDR3 contains 14 residues. This chain's CDR3 is CASSLAFGKETQYF. The CDR3 region has the DNA TGTGCCAGCAGCTTAGCGTTCGGTAAAGAGACCCAGTACTTC.

J is TRBJ2-5 and V is TRBV7-2; possibly TRBD1 for D (5 bases). The ends were cut back, 2 bases at V and 4 bases at J, with 17 bases in the middle. The germline CDR1 and CDR2 sequences are SGHTA and FQGNSA. CDR3 length: 16 amino acids. This CDR3 is CASSLFSRQLSETQYF. CDR3 DNA: TGTGCCAGCAGCTTATTCTCACGACAGTTATCAGAGACCCAGTACTTC. Supplemented by reference TRBV7-2 and TRBJ2-5, the full variable domain reads GAGVSQSPSNKVTEKGKDVELRCDPISGHTALYWYRQSLGQGLEFLIYFQGNSAPDKSGLPSDRFSAERTGGSVSTLTIQRTQQEDSAVYLCASSLFSRQLSETQYFGPGTRLLVL.

This clone was observed once. V usage is TRBV6-5 and J usage is TRBJ2-5; no firm D call. CDR3 length: 12 residues. V lost 7 bases and J lost 0, with 6 bases in between. CDR1 is MNHEY and CDR2 is SVGAGI in the germline V gene. CDR3 sequence: CASKGYQETQYF. The CDR3 DNA follows: TGTGCCAGCAAAGGGTACCAAGAGACCCAGTACTTC.

V gene TRBV9 combines with J gene TRBJ2-3; D is undetermined. The CDR3 runs to 13 residues. Trimming pared 3 bases from V and 2 bases from J, leaving 7 bases between. Germline CDR1 reads SGDLS; CDR2 reads YYNGEE. In DNA form, the CDR3 reads TGTGCCAGCAGCGCTTACCTCACAGATACGCAGTATTTT. As protein: CASSAYLTDTQYF.

The V gene is TRBV5-4, the J gene TRBJ2-1; D not certain. Trimming took off 0 bases at V and 7 bases at J, with 11 bases between the two ends. CDR3 size: 14 residues. Germline lookup yields CDR1 SGHNT and CDR2 YYREEE (reference sequence). The CDR3: CASSLGTIGNEQFF. In DNA, the CDR3 is TGTGCCAGCAGCTTGGGAACGATCGGAAATGAGCAGTTCTTC.

This chain joins TRBV4-3 and TRBJ1-4; D not certain. The V end was cut by 2 bases, the J end by 4 bases, with 14 bases between. The V gene's germline CDR1 is LGHNA and CDR2 YSLEER. This CDR3 spans 16 amino acids. CDR3 nucleotide sequence: TGCGCCAGCAGCCAATCCCGGACGGGGTATAATGAAAAACTGTTTTTT. Translating it yields CASSQSRTGYNEKLFF.

V gene TRBV19 combines with J gene TRBJ2-1, with unresolved D. This CDR3 spans 13 amino acids. Trimming stripped 0 bases from V and 7 bases from J, with 7 bases between. The V gene's germline CDR1 is LNHDA and CDR2 SQIVND (reference sequence). CDR3 residues: CASSIDYWNEQFF. The DNA for the CDR3 is TGTGCCAGTAGTATAGATTATTGGAATGAGCAGTTCTTC.

This chain connects TRBV5-4 to TRBJ2-7; 7 bases are a match to TRBD1. Germline V gene lookup returns CDR1 SGHNT and CDR2 YYREEE (reference sequence). The V gene end was trimmed by 0 bases and the J gene end by 0 bases; junction bases not matched to a gene: 6. The CDR3 loop spans 16 amino acids. The chain's CDR3 is CASSLGRGLSSYEQYF. CDR3 DNA: TGTGCCAGCAGCTTGGGTAGGGGGCTTAGCTCCTACGAGCAGTACTTC.

V and J are TRBV4-1 and TRBJ1-3; D is unclear. The CDR3 length is 14 residues. Trimming stripped 0 bases from V and 1 base from J, with 4 bases between. Looked up from germline, CDR1 is MGHRA and CDR2 is YSYEKL. The CDR3 DNA sequence: TGCGCCAGCAGCCAAGAATTTTCTGGAAACACCATATATTTT. Protein product: CASSQEFSGNTIYF.

The chain combines TRBV11-2 with TRBJ2-5; 9 nucleotides align to TRBD2. The CDR3 extends over 17 amino acids. V shed 0 bases, J shed 3 bases, and the junction held 8 bases outside the gene matches. CDR1 and CDR2 (germline): SGHAT, FQNNGV. CDR3 protein: CASSLDLRTSAKETQYF. Written as DNA, the CDR3 is TGTGCCAGCAGCTTAGATCTTAGGACTAGCGCCAAAGAGACCCAGTACTTC.

The chain couples TRBV5-6 to TRBJ1-5, with 8 bases that match TRBD1. The CDR3 covers 17 residues. With V trimmed by 4 bases and J by 6 bases, 15 bases remained unmatched. CDR1 and CDR2 (germline): SGHDT, YYEEEE. This CDR3 reads CASSQWLGAGGGQPQHF. The CDR3 DNA reads as TGTGCCAGCAGCCAATGGTTGGGGGCAGGGGGCGGTCAGCCCCAGCATTTT.

This sequence joins TRBV27 and TRBJ2-5; no clear D gene. Germline V gene sequence: CDR1 MNHEY, CDR2 SMNVEV (reference sequence). The CDR3 is 13 residues long. Trimming removed 2 bases from V and 1 base from J, with 5 bases in between. In DNA form, the CDR3 reads TGTGCCAGCAGTTTAAGAGTCCAAGAGACCCAGTACTTC. This encodes CASSLRVQETQYF.

The J gene is TRBJ1-1, the V gene TRBV13; perhaps TRBD1 as D (5 bases). CDR3 length equals 15 residues. Germline V gives CDR1 PRHDT, CDR2 FYEKMQ (reference sequence). V lost 2 bases and J 10 bases, leaving 20 bases between the germline ends. The chain's CDR3 is CASSLRPTPIQGAFF. In DNA, the CDR3 is TGTGCCAGCAGCTTACGGCCGACTCCCATCCAGGGAGCTTTCTTT.

V and J are TRBV18 and TRBJ2-1; 9 bases fit TRBD1. V lost 2 bases and J lost 6; bases outside the gene matches: 5. Germline loops: CDR1 KGHSH, CDR2 LQKENI. This CDR3 comprises 15 residues. The CDR3 DNA reads as TGTGCCAGCTCACCAAGGGACAGGGAGTTCAATGAGCAGTTCTTC. Translation gives CASSPRDREFNEQFF.